This T cell receptor (beta chain) was captured by sequencing in a study of early T cells in non-severe SARS-CoV-2 infection. This clonotype appeared a few times. The V end lost 3 bases, the J end lost 3 bases, and 14 bases lay between the germline ends. The CDR3 totals 15 residues. Germline values: CDR1 KGHSH, CDR2 LQKENI. Researchers attached unique molecular identifiers to individual cDNA molecules. TCRdb recomputed calls from the 5' RACE reads with MiXCR, one row per CDR3 protein. Of approximately 77,000 distinct CDR3 sequences in the sample, 9% to 15% were seen once. The input for sequencing was whole blood, taken at baseline. This receptor was identified in an adult who was a healthcare worker with PCR-confirmed SARS-CoV-2 infection or an uninfected control (not recorded which). The donor label of this sample is uncertain. This chain joins TRBV18 and TRBJ1-1; D gene unclear. The CDR3 nucleotides read TGTGCCAGCTCACCCCGGACGGTGGACTACACTGAAGCTTTCTTT. As protein: CASSPRTVDYTEAFF.